This TCR beta chain appears in the sequencing data of a study of CD8 T cells in ankylosing spondylitis. Whole-study results and caveats: A motif of 7 to 9 highly homologous TCR beta variants was seen as apparently characteristic of ankylosing spondylitis blood.

TCRdb used MiXCR to reprocess the 5' RACE reads, holding one entry per CDR3 protein. The sample lists 670,000 or so distinct CDR3 sequences; 15% to 20% were seen once. This clonotype was counted many times. Its antigen is as yet unknown. The TCR sequence derives from a male donor with ankylosing spondylitis. The sequenced sample consisted of blood, either unsorted or a sorted T cell fraction (not recorded which).

CDR3 loop: CSVVPLEGQGTNEQYF. The CDR3, as DNA: TGCAGCGTCGTCCCCTTAGAGGGACAGGGAACAAACGAGCAGTACTTC. The chain joins TRBV29-1 to TRBJ2-7; 9 bases agree with TRBD1. V trimming: 6 bases; J trimming: 5 bases; junction bases outside the gene matches: 17. This CDR3 has 16 residues. Germline V gene data show CDR1 as SQVTM and CDR2 as ANQGSEA.